These 13 T cell receptor beta chains were all obtained from the same sample, sequenced in a study of blood T cell repertoires in COVID-19. Produced via immunoSEQ multiplex PCR; TCRdb's table is partial and in-frame only. The table records around 160,000 clones, roughly 80% of them present only once. Material: peripheral blood. The receptors shown here come from a woman in her thirties or forties with active or convalescent COVID-19.

The chain uses TRBV6-5 and TRBJ1-1; maybe TRBD1 (6 bases). Germline-derived CDR1 and CDR2 are MNHEY and SVGAGI. There are 11 residues in the CDR3. Trimming took off 6 bases at V and 11 bases at J, with 13 bases between the two ends. CDR3 protein: CASSTGRGAFF. The CDR3 DNA sequence: TGTGCCAGCAGCACGGGGAGGGGGGCTTTCTTT.

The chain is built from TRBV29-1 and TRBJ1-1; D might be TRBD1 (5 bases). V lost 3 bases, J lost 4 bases, and 12 bases lay in between. The CDR3 runs to 13 residues. CDR1 is SQVTM and CDR2 is ANQGSEA in the germline V gene. CDR3 loop: CSVELGQVTEAFF. CDR3 nucleotides: TGCAGCGTTGAGTTGGGGCAGGTCACTGAAGCTTTCTTT.

The chain joins TRBV2 to TRBJ1-1; weak D call: TRBD1 (6 bases). V was clipped by 5 bases and J by 5 bases, with 15 bases between them. Germline CDR1 is SNHLY and CDR2 is FYNNEI. This CDR3 contains 14 residues. CDR3 sequence: CASSRTGLSTEAFF. The CDR3 nucleotides read TGTGCCAGCAGTCGTACAGGGTTAAGTACTGAAGCTTTCTTT. Drawing the rest from reference TRBV2 and TRBJ1-1, the complete variable domain is EPEVTQTPSHQVTQMGQEVILRCVPISNHLYFYWYRQILGQKVEFLVSFYNNEISEKSEIFDDQFSVERPDGSNFTLKIRSTKLEDSAMYFCASSRTGLSTEAFFGQGTRLTVV.

The rearrangement uses TRBV3-1 (or the pseudogene TRBV3-2) and TRBJ1-2; the D gene is possibly TRBD1 (5 bases). In germline, CDR1 is LGHDT, CDR2 YNNKEL (reference sequence). CDR3 size: 15 residues. V gave up 5 bases and J gave up 3 bases, with 16 bases separating them. CDR3 loop: CASSRGGQGYYGYTF. CDR3 sequence (DNA): TGTGCCAGCAGCAGGGGAGGGCAGGGATACTATGGCTACACCTTC.

The chain is built from TRBV4-1 and TRBJ2-7; 11 positions agree with TRBD2. CDR1 is MGHRA, CDR2 YSYEKL, per germline. The CDR3 runs to 17 residues. The V gene end was trimmed by 4 bases and the J gene end by 2 bases; junction bases not matched to a gene: 10. This chain's CDR3 is CASSPQPLAGAAYEQYF. The CDR3 coding sequence is TGCGCCAGCAGCCCGCAACCACTAGCGGGGGCCGCCTACGAGCAGTACTTC.

V is TRBV5-4 and J is TRBJ2-5, with TRBD1 as a possible D gene (6 bases). The germline V gene encodes CDR1 SGHNT and CDR2 YYREEE (reference sequence). This CDR3 has 15 residues. V was pared by 6 bases and J by 1 base, with 16 bases between. The CDR3 coding sequence is TGTGCCAGCACCCTCCGTGTGGGGGCCCAAGAGACCCAGTACTTC. It is translated as CASTLRVGAQETQYF.

This chain links TRBV28 with TRBJ1-6; D ambiguous. The CDR3 is made up of 16 amino acids. The germline V and J ends were trimmed by 8 bases and 0 bases, with 14 bases remaining between them. Per germline, CDR1 MDHEN and CDR2 SYDVKM. The CDR3 bases are TGTGCCAGCTCTTATCCCACCAGCTCCTATAATTCACCCCTCCACTTT. Translated: CASSYPTSSYNSPLHF.

The chain recombines TRBV5-1 with TRBJ2-5, with 7 bases fitting TRBD1. Germline-derived CDR1 and CDR2 are SGHRS and YFSETQ. The CDR3 covers 15 residues. The trim removed 2 bases at V and 0 bases at J, leaving 4 bases unmatched. The CDR3 DNA reads as TGCGCCAGCAGCTTCCAAGGACAGGACCAAGAGACCCAGTACTTC. As protein: CASSFQGQDQETQYF.

The chain combines TRBV6-2 or TRBV6-3 with TRBJ1-1; D is possibly TRBD1 (6 bases). The CDR3 extends over 13 amino acids. Trimming removed 6 bases at V and 7 bases at J, with 15 bases between. From germline, CDR1 is MNHEY and CDR2 SVGEGT. The CDR3 region is CASSRTQGGEAFF. The CDR3 DNA reads as TGTGCCAGCAGCAGGACACAGGGCGGTGAAGCTTTCTTT.

This chain links TRBV5-6 with TRBJ1-2; D uncertain. V dropped 0 bases and J dropped 7 bases, with 16 bases sitting between them. This CDR3 comprises 15 residues. CDR1 SGHDT and CDR2 YYEEEE come from the germline V gene. The CDR3 is CASSLAGGLAGGYTF. The CDR3 nucleotides are TGTGCCAGCAGCTTGGCGGGTGGGTTAGCCGGTGGCTACACCTTC.

V is TRBV5-5 and J is TRBJ1-3; D possibly corresponds to TRBD1 (5 bases). V shed 9 bases and J shed 4 bases, with 8 bases lying between them. This CDR3 is 11 amino acids long. In germline, CDR1 is SGHKS, CDR2 YYEKEE (reference sequence). The CDR3 DNA sequence: TGTGCCACAGGGTACGGAAACACCATATATTTT. It encodes CATGYGNTIYF.

The chain carries TRBV5-1 and TRBJ2-7, with 10 bases lining up with TRBD1. CDR3 size: 14 residues. The J segment lost 2 bases and the V segment lost 4 bases, leaving 3 bases of the junction unmatched. Per the germline V gene, CDR1 is SGHRS and CDR2 is YFSETQ. DNA for the CDR3: TGCGCCAGCAGCAGGACAGGGGGGACCTACGAGCAGTACTTC. This sequence encodes CASSRTGGTYEQYF.

This sequence joins TRBV28 and TRBJ2-6; 7 nucleotides align to TRBD2. With 3 bases clipped from V and 0 bases from J, the junction kept 2 bases outside the gene matches. The CDR3 loop spans 16 amino acids. CDR1 is MDHEN, CDR2 SYDVKM, per germline. The CDR3 DNA reads as TGTGCCAGCAGTTTGGGAGGGCCCTCTGGGGCCAACGTCCTGACTTTC. Amino acids: CASSLGGPSGANVLTF.